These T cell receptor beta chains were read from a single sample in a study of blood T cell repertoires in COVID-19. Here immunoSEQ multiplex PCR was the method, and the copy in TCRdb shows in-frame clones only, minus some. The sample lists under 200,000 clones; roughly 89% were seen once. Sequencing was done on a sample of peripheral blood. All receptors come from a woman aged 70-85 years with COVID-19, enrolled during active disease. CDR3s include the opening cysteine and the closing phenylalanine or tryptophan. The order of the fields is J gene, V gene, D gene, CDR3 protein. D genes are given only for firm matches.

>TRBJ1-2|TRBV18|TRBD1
CAARMGQGLSYTF
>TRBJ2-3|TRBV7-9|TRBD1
CASSLGEGGIDTQYF
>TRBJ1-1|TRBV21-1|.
CASSASGGEEKHGNTEAFF
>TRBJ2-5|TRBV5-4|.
CASSLGLQETQYF
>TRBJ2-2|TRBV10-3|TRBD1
CAIKARGQGDTGELFF
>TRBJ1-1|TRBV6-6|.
CASTRVGVQTEAFF
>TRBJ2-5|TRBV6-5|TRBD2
CASSPRLALYYF
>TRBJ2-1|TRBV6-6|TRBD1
CASRAKLTGNNEQFF
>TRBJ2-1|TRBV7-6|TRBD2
CASSFSSGSYNEQFF
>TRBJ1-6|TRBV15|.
CATRGRDYYNSPLHF
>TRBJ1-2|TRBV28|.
CASSPSGGYTF
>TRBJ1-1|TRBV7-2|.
CASSLKATGTEAFF
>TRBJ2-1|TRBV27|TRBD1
CASSQRTGASAVNEQFF
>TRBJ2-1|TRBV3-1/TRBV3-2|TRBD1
CASSHNVRGLGEQFF
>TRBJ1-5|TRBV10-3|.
CAISEGPGSNQPQHF
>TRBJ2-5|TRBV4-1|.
CASSQGNRVIQETQYF
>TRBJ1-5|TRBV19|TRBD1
CASSTPPGTGRSNQPQHF
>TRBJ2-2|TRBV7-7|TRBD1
CASSQGTGNTGELFF
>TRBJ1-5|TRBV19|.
CASTLQGNQPQHF
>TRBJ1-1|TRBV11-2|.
CASSLLGWQANTEAFF
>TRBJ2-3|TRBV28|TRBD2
CASSHSGGVSDTQYF
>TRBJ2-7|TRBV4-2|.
CASSQVAGDPSYEQYF
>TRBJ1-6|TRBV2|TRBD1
CASIDQRGRRDHSPLHF
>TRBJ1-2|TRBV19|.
CASSPRTVSYTF
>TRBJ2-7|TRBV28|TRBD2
CASSLSGAREQYF
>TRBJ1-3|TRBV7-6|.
CASSSETGRSGNTIYF
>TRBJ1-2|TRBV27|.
CASSLAGVGYTF
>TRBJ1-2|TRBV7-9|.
CASSVGPDYGYTF
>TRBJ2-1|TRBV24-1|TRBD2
CATSDTTGTSGGVYNEQFF
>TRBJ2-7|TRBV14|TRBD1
CASSQGAGGLEQYF
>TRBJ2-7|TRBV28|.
CASSAGLDPYEQYF
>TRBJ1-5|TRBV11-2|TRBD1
CASSTGTATNQPQHF
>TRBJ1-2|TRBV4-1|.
CASSQDVWPGGHTF
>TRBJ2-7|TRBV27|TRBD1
CASSRRGTGGSYEQYF
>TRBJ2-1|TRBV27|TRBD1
CASLTGNDEQFF
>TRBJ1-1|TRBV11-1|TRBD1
CASSPRDSNTEAFF
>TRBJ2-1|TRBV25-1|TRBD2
CASSEFLSWGGSYNEQFF
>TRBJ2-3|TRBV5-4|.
CASSFQGVSDTQYF
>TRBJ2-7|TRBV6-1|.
CASSENSYEQYF
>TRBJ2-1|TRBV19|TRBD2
CAIDSGAFYNEQFF
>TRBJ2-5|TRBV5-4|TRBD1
CASSGQGETQYF
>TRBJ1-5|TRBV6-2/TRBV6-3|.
CASSYPGRRGNQPQHF